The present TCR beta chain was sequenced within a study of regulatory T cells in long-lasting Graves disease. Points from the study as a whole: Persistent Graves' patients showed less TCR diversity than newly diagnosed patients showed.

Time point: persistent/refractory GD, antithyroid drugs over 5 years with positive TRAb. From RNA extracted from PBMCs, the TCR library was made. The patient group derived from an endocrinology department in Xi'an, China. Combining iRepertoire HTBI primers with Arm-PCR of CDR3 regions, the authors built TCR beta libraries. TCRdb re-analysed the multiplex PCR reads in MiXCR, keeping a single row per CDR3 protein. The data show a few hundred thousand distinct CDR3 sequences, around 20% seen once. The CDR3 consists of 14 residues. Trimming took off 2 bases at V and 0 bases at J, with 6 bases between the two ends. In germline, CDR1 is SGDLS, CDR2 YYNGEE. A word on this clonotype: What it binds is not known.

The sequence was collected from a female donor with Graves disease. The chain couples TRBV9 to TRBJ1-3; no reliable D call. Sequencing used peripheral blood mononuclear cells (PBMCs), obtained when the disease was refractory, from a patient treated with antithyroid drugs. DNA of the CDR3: TGTGCCAGCAGCGTGACCCGCTCTGGAAACACCATATATTTT. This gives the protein CASSVTRSGNTIYF. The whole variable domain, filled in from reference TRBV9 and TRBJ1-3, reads DSGVTQTPKHLITATGQRVTLRCSPRSGDLSVYWYQQSLDQGLQFLIQYYNGEERAKGNILERFSAQQFPDLHSELNLSSLELGDSALYFCASSVTRSGNTIYFGEGSWLTVV.